This entry features one TCR beta chain sequence. Its target is not known. Primed by a sample-barcoded 5' primer and a J-beta primer mix, a second PCR proceeded for roughly 7 to 11 cycles. Each CDR3 protein gets one entry after TCRdb re-called the 5' RACE reads with MiXCR. The table lists around 670,000 distinct CDR3 sequences, approximately 30% of them singletons. The V and J ends lost 8 bases and 1 base respectively, with 20 bases between them. There are 16 residues in the CDR3. Germline V gene lookup returns CDR1 MNHEY and CDR2 SMNVEV (reference sequence). These data come from a study of blood T cells in healthy people across ages. Study-level results: Aged donors had fewer naive CD4+ cells and lower diversity than long-lived donors.

Each of the donors had roughly 9.4 milliliters of peripheral blood drawn into EDTA-treated Vacutainer tubes. This sequence was found in a woman older than 75 in good health. Source material: blood. V gene TRBV27 combines with J gene TRBJ1-1; no clear D gene. CDR3 amino acids: CASCPSPGIGNTEAFF. In DNA form, the CDR3 reads TGTGCCAGCTGCCCTTCTCCGGGTATTGGGAACACTGAAGCTTTCTTT.